Sequencing of this T cell receptor (beta chain) was carried out in a study of blood T cell repertoires in COVID-19. Study information: Material from acute and convalescent COVID-19 was sourced from the United States, Italy and Spain.

Trimming cost V 0 bases and J 8 bases; bases outside gene matches: 3. The CDR3 length is 14 residues. Looked up from germline, CDR1 is SGHAT and CDR2 is FQNNGV. Original data processing: Quantification of nucleated cells was approximated via reference gene primer amplification. The data were produced by immunoSEQ multiplex PCR, yet TCRdb's version contains in-frame clones alone and is incomplete. The DNA was the basis for D and trimming; V, J and clone size are from that table. The sample shows some 340,000 clones, over 80% of them seen only once. The study counted Cohort 3 donors as recovered given two negative PCRs, clearance, or symptom resolution.

The sequenced material came from PBMCs or T cells enriched from blood (not recorded which). The chain is built from TRBV11-2 and TRBJ1-2; the match to TRBD1 covers 10 bases. This TCR was recovered from a woman in her 50s who had recovered from COVID-19. CDR3 amino acids: CASSLEGTGEGYTF. CDR3 nucleotide sequence: TGTGCCAGCAGCTTAGAAGGGACAGGGGAAGGCTACACCTTC.